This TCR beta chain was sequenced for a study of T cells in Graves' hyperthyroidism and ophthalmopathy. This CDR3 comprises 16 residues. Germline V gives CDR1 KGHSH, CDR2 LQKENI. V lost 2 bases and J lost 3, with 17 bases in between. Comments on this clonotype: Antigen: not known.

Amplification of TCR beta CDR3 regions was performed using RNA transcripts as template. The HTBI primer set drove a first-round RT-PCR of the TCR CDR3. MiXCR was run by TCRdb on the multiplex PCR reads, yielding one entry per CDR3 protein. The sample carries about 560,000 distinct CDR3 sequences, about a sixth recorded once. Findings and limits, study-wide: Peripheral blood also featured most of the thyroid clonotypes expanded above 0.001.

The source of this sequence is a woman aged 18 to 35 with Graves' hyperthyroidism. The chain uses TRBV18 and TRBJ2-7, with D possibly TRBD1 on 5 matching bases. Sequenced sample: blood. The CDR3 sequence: CASSPTSPYRSYEQYF. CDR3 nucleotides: TGTGCCAGCTCACCAACTTCCCCTTACAGGAGCTACGAGCAGTACTTC.